The rows below give T cell receptor beta chains drawn from one sample of a study of CD8+ T cells in alopecia areata. Assay used: immunoSEQ multiplex PCR; TCRdb lists only in-frame clones, some missing. The sample includes more than 90,000 clones, 55% to 75% of them seen just once. Sequenced here: CD8+ T cells sorted from blood, sampled between weeks 55 and 65, from a patient treated with tofacitinib. The receptors stem from a human donor with alopecia areata. Both conserved end residues are part of each CDR3. A D gene is named only where the DNA matches it firmly. Part of the rows lack a size; the others show once, few, many or a class for expanded clones.

TRBJ2-1 TRBV25-1 NA NA TGTGCCACCTCACGGCCCTACAATGAGCAGTTCTTC CATSRPYNEQFF
TRBJ2-7 TRBV6-1 NA NA TGTGCCAGCAGACGCGGGACGGTCTACGAGCAGTACTTC CASRRGTVYEQYF
TRBJ2-1 TRBV11-2 NA NA TGTGCCAGCAGCTTAGAGCTACTGAATGAGCAGTTCTTC CASSLELLNEQFF
TRBJ2-1 TRBV6-1 NA NA TGTGCCAGTTCACTCTGCGGTGAGCAGTTCTTC CASSLCGEQFF
TRBJ1-5 TRBV11-2 NA NA TGTGCCAGCAGCTACGGACAGATCGGTCAGCCCCAGCATTTT CASSYGQIGQPQHF
TRBJ2-1 TRBV10-2 once NA TGCGCCAGCAGCGAGGGGGGTGAGCAGTTCTTC CASSEGGEQFF
TRBJ1-1 TRBV2 NA NA TGTGCCAGCAGTGTGGGCGGTGAAGCTTTCTTT CASSVGGEAFF
TRBJ2-7 TRBV7-2 NA TRBD2 TGTGCCAGCAGCGAATCTCTAGCGGGGATCAACGAGCAGTACTTC CASSESLAGINEQYF
TRBJ1-1 TRBV29-1 NA NA TGCAGCGCTGATCGTTGGTCTGAAGCTTTCTTT CSADRWSEAFF
TRBJ1-1 TRBV13 NA TRBD1 TGTGCCAGCAGATCGGACAGGGCCCACACTGAAGCTTTCTTT CASRSDRAHTEAFF
TRBJ2-1 TRBV10-3 NA NA TGTGCCATCAGTAAATTAGCGGAGATTGACAATGAGCAGTTCTTC CAISKLAEIDNEQFF
TRBJ2-3 TRBV28 once NA TGTGCCAGCAGTCCCCTCTCCCGGTTTCCTAGCACAGATACGCAGTATTTT CASSPLSRFPSTDTQYF
TRBJ2-7 TRBV11-3 NA NA TGTGCCAGCAGTTCCTCCTACGAGCAGTACTTC CASSSSYEQYF
TRBJ2-7 TRBV4-1 NA NA TGCGCCAGCAGCCAAGTCGGGCCCTACGAGCAGTACTTC CASSQVGPYEQYF
TRBJ2-5 TRBV29-1 NA NA TGCAGCGTAGGGGGGCTCCGGGGAACGTTACAAGAGACCCAGTACTTC CSVGGLRGTLQETQYF
TRBJ2-7 TRBV13 NA NA TGTGCCAGCAGCTTAGGAGGCAGAGCCTACGAGCAGTACTTC CASSLGGRAYEQYF
TRBJ1-6 TRBV2 NA NA TGTGCCAGCAGTGTAGTCGGCGCGGGGATGGGGCGCTATAATTCACCCCTCCACTTT CASSVVGAGMGRYNSPLHF
TRBJ1-5 TRBV5-1 NA NA TGCGCCAGCAGCTTGTCTGGGGGCATTAATCAGCCCCAGCATTTT CASSLSGGINQPQHF
TRBJ2-2 TRBV4-2 NA NA TGTGCCAGCAGGGGGCTGGGCGGGGAGCTGTTTTTT CASRGLGGELFF
TRBJ2-5 TRBV13 NA NA TGTGCCAGCAGCTCCGGAGATTCTGGGGGGGCGGCGGAGACCCAGTACTTC CASSSGDSGGAAETQYF